A single sample gave rise to the 27 T cell receptor beta chains below, sequenced in a study of breast tumors, draining lymph nodes, adjacent tissues (dated by TCRdb to the mid-2010s). Lymph node samples came from the axillary draining lymph nodes of breast cancer patients. The library was obtained by multiplex PCR. The data were produced on an Illumina HiSeq 2000. TCRdb itself trimmed the public reads at Q25 with fastp, ran MiXCR and retained productive beta chains. A single entry per CDR3 protein holds the most common genes and DNA from its merged rows. Present in this sample are 140,000 to 150,000 distinct CDR3 sequences, 32% of which were seen just once. Around 2.3% of the sample rests with the top ten. Sample: axillary lymph node tissue. These receptors were obtained from a female donor with breast cancer. Some clones in this sample may be carry-over from other donors' samples.

This clonotype was observed once. The chain carries TRBV19 and TRBJ2-7; a possible D gene is TRBD1 (6 bases). CDR1 is LNHDA and CDR2 is SQIVND in the germline V gene (reference sequence). Trimming removed 3 bases at V and 2 bases at J, with 11 bases between. The CDR3 contains 14 residues. The CDR3 reads CASSIQGHPYEQYV. The DNA of the CDR3 is TGTGCCAGTAGTATCCAGGGACACCCCTACGAGCAGTACGTC.

J is TRBJ2-2 and V is TRBV13; 9 nucleotides agree with TRBD1. V gave up 7 bases and J gave up 3 bases; unmatched junction bases: 3. The CDR3 totals 14 residues. Germline loops: CDR1 PRHDT, CDR2 FYEKMQ (reference sequence). CDR3: CASTGTGYTGELFF. As DNA, the CDR3 is TGTGCCAGCACCGGGACAGGGTACACCGGGGAGCTGTTTTTT.

The table lists this clonotype with many counts. J is TRBJ2-7 and V is TRBV12-3 or TRBV12-4, with D possibly being TRBD2 (5 bases). V was clipped by 6 bases and J by 3 bases, with 18 bases between them. CDR3 length: 15 residues. This CDR3 reads CASSPWASKIYEQYF. The CDR3 bases are TGTGCCAGCAGCCCGTGGGCTAGCAAAATCTACGAGCAGTACTTC.

This clonotype was seen many times. The chain joins TRBV9 to TRBJ2-2; 7 positions match TRBD1. Per the germline V gene, CDR1 is SGDLS and CDR2 is YYNGEE. The V and J ends lost 7 bases and 1 base, in that order; junction bases with no gene match: 4. The CDR3 extends over 14 amino acids. Here the CDR3 reads CASRQGWNTGELFF. For the CDR3, the DNA is TGTGCCAGCCGACAGGGATGGAACACCGGGGAGCTGTTTTTT.

There are many counts of this clonotype. The chain recombines TRBV24-1 with TRBJ2-3, with D unclear. Germline values: CDR1 KGHDR, CDR2 SFDVKD. V was cut by 3 bases and J by 2 bases, with 8 bases left in between. This CDR3 is built from 14 residues. CDR3 amino acids: CATSDPLTTDTQYF. DNA of the CDR3: TGTGCCACCAGTGATCCGCTGACCACAGATACGCAGTATTTT.

The table lists this clonotype with many counts. The chain is built from TRBV19 and TRBJ1-2, with 12 bases identical to TRBD1. The ends lost 4 bases at V and 8 bases at J; junction bases unmatched: 17. Germline V gene sequence: CDR1 LNHDA, CDR2 SQIVND (reference sequence). The CDR3 has 18 residues. The CDR3 spells CASSTSPGQGARLRGYTF. The CDR3 region has the DNA TGTGCCAGTAGTACATCGCCGGGACAGGGGGCGCGACTAAGGGGCTACACCTTC.

The rearrangement uses TRBV20-1 and TRBJ2-3; 9 bases match TRBD2. Germline lookup yields CDR1 DFQATT and CDR2 SNEGSKA (reference sequence). The CDR3 consists of 16 residues. V gave up 6 bases and J gave up 0 bases; unmatched junction bases: 10. The DNA of the CDR3 is TGCAGTGCGTTACCCGAGACTAGCGGAAGCACAGATACGCAGTATTTT. It codes for CSALPETSGSTDTQYF.

This clonotype was seen just once. The junction departs from germline at one end; a sequencing error may be responsible. The J gene is TRBJ1-1, the V gene TRBV20-1; D uncertain. The CDR3 spans 14 residues. CDR1 and CDR2 from the germline V gene are DFQATT and SNEGSKA (reference sequence). The CDR3 DNA reads as TGCAGTGCCGCACGCCGATTTCTGAACACTGAAGCTGTCTTT. Protein product: CSAARRFLNTEAVF.

This clonotype was counted at least ten times. V and J are TRBV10-3 and TRBJ2-7, with D perhaps TRBD1 or TRBD2 (5 bases each). The V and J ends lost 6 bases and 3 bases respectively, with 12 bases between them. This CDR3 comprises 13 residues. From germline, CDR1 is ENHRY and CDR2 SYGVKD. CDR3 sequence reads: CAISSGPDYEQYF. In DNA, the CDR3 is TGTGCCATCAGCTCGGGACCTGACTACGAGCAGTACTTC.

This clonotype has a count of ten or more. CDR3 region: CASSRTSGDYNEQFF. Written as DNA, the CDR3 is TGTGCCAGCAGCCGGACTAGCGGGGATTACAATGAGCAGTTCTTC. The rearrangement uses TRBV3-1 and TRBJ2-1; TRBD2 aligns across 12 bases. Germline trimming cut 4 bases from V and 4 bases from J; bases unmatched to any gene: 2. Germline V gene lookup returns CDR1 LGHDT and CDR2 YNNKEL (reference sequence). This CDR3 is built from 15 residues.

As to this clonotype: Lacking the conserved final phenylalanine or tryptophan, this CDR3 likely reflects a read error. V gene TRBV5-4 combines with J gene TRBJ1-6; tentative D call: TRBD1 (6 bases). Germline loops: CDR1 SGHNT, CDR2 YYREEE (reference sequence). CDR3 length: 14 residues. Here the CDR3 reads CASSLRQDNAPLHC. CDR3 in DNA: TGTGCCAGCAGCTTGCGACAGGATAATGCACCCCTCCACTGT.

Remarks on this clonotype: A read error is possible here, since a much larger clone lies one base away. The rearrangement joins TRBV6-6 to TRBJ1-3, with 7 bases lining up with TRBD1. CDR1 MNHNY and CDR2 SVGAGI come from the germline V gene (reference sequence). The V gene end was trimmed by 5 bases and the J gene end by 0 bases; junction bases not matched to a gene: 7. The CDR3 loop spans 16 amino acids. CDR3 nucleotide sequence: TGTGCCAGCAGTCATAACCGGGACAGCTCTGGAAACACCATATATTTT. Translation gives CASSHNRDSSGNTIYF.

This clonotype came up many times. The CDR3 DNA sequence: TGTGCCAGCAGCCGTTCAGACAGGGCCGGGGAGCTGTTTTTT. Encoded protein: CASSRSDRAGELFF. The V gene is TRBV5-5, the J gene TRBJ2-2; TRBD1 aligns across 7 bases. V dropped 4 bases and J dropped 6; count of bases not matched to a gene: 6. Germline V gene lookup returns CDR1 SGHKS and CDR2 YYEKEE (reference sequence). The CDR3 is made up of 14 amino acids.

This clonotype was seen ten or more times. The rearrangement uses TRBV6-6 and TRBJ1-5; 8 bases agree with TRBD1. Per germline, CDR1 MNHNY and CDR2 SVGAGI (reference sequence). V was clipped by 2 bases and J by 0 bases; unmatched bases: 3. CDR3 length: 16 amino acids. CDR3 coding DNA: TGTGCCAGCAGTTACGGGACAGGTATTAGCAATCAGCCCCAGCATTTT. Protein product: CASSYGTGISNQPQHF.

For this clonotype: A single base separates this from a much larger clone, so it may be a read error. The J gene is TRBJ2-1, the V gene TRBV5-8; D possibly corresponds to TRBD1 (10 bases). The CDR3 runs to 20 residues. CDR1 is SGHTS, CDR2 YDEGEE, per germline. The CDR3 protein is CAGSPGTGVSSGELYNEQFF. In DNA, the CDR3 is TGTGCCGGCAGCCCAGGGACAGGGGTTTCTAGCGGGGAGCTCTACAATGAGCAGTTCTTC.

This clonotype has at least ten counts. The V gene is TRBV19, the J gene TRBJ1-5; D is possibly TRBD1 (5 bases). This CDR3 spans 14 amino acids. Trimming pared 6 bases from V and 3 bases from J, leaving 12 bases between. Germline loops: CDR1 LNHDA, CDR2 SQIVND (reference sequence). The CDR3 loop reads CASSADRHNQPQHF. CDR3 nucleotide sequence: TGTGCCAGTAGCGCCGACAGACACAATCAGCCCCAGCATTTT.

This clonotype occurred many times. The CDR3 DNA reads TGTGCCAGCAGTTCGGATGAAAAACTGTTTTTT. Protein sequence: CASSSDEKLFF. J is TRBJ1-4 and V is TRBV28; the D is unclear. V lost 4 bases, J lost 6 bases, and 3 bases lay in between. Germline loops: CDR1 MDHEN, CDR2 SYDVKM. The CDR3 consists of 11 residues.

The V gene is TRBV3-1, the J gene TRBJ1-2, with D perhaps matching TRBD1 (6 bases). The V and J ends lost 4 bases and 4 bases respectively, with 19 bases between them. The CDR3 spans 16 residues. Germline lookup yields CDR1 LGHDT and CDR2 YNNKEL (reference sequence). The chain's CDR3 is CASSPSYSGQSYGYTF. DNA of the CDR3: TGTGCCAGCAGCCCCTCGTACTCAGGACAGTCCTATGGCTACACCTTC.

This clonotype was recorded at least ten times. The chain's CDR3 is CASSWEGTGYTF. CDR3 nucleotide sequence: TGCGCCAGCAGTTGGGAGGGTACAGGCTACACCTTC. The chain combines TRBV10-2 with TRBJ1-2; unclear D gene. V lost 5 bases and J 8 bases, leaving 12 bases between the germline ends. Per germline, CDR1 WSHSY and CDR2 SAAADI. This CDR3 comprises 12 residues.

There are many counts of this clonotype. This chain joins TRBV20-1 and TRBJ2-7, with TRBD2 matching over 10 bases. The CDR3 contains 15 residues. The ends lost 4 bases at V and 5 bases at J; junction bases unmatched: 11. The germline V gene encodes CDR1 DFQATT and CDR2 SNEGSKA (reference sequence). CDR3 amino acids: CSATPYLAGVNEQYF. The DNA for the CDR3 is TGCAGTGCTACCCCCTACCTAGCGGGGGTTAACGAGCAGTACTTC.

V is TRBV20-1 and J is TRBJ2-3; 10 bases are shared with TRBD2. Germline CDR1 is DFQATT and CDR2 is SNEGSKA (reference sequence). Germline trimming cut 5 bases from V and 9 bases from J; bases unmatched to any gene: 11. The CDR3 is made up of 14 amino acids. The CDR3 sequence is CSAPNSLAGETQYF. The CDR3 nucleotides read TGCAGTGCTCCCAATAGCCTAGCGGGGGAGACGCAGTATTTT.

This clonotype has ten or more counts. The V call is TRBV5-4, the J call TRBJ1-4; 8 positions match TRBD1. Trimming at V came to 2 bases and at J to 6 bases, leaving 6 bases not matched to a gene. The CDR3 consists of 15 residues. Germline CDR1 SGHNT, CDR2 YYREEE (reference sequence). CDR3 nucleotides: TGTGCCAGCAGCTTAGGAGGACAGGGTCATGAAAAACTGTTTTTT. As protein: CASSLGGQGHEKLFF.

This clonotype was seen more than once but under ten times. A much larger clonotype is one base distant, so this may be a read error. The gene calls are TRBV20-1 and TRBJ1-2; maybe TRBD1 (6 bases). Germline V gives CDR1 DFQATT, CDR2 SNEGSKA (reference sequence). Trimming took 2 bases from V and 8 from J, leaving 18 bases between them. The CDR3 has 14 residues. This CDR3 reads CSARRETGIAGYTF. The CDR3 nucleotides are TGCAGTGCTAGACGGGAGACAGGAATTGCGGGCTACACCTTC.

As for this clonotype: This sequence may be a read error, since a much larger clone differs from it by one base. V usage is TRBV6-1 and J usage is TRBJ1-4; 7 bases line up with TRBD1. Germline values: CDR1 MNHNS, CDR2 SASEGT. The CDR3 runs to 13 residues. V shed 10 bases and J 8 bases; nucleotides not matched to a gene: 10. The CDR3 coding sequence is TGTGCCACCGGGCCAGGGGGGGAGGAAAAACTGTTTTTT. Protein: CATGPGGEEKLFF.

The rearrangement joins TRBV5-1 to TRBJ2-5; 7 bases are shared with TRBD1. The length of the CDR3 is 15 residues. The junction had 8 bases not matched to a gene; V was cut back by 1 base and J by 5 bases. CDR1 and CDR2 (germline): SGHRS, YFSETQ. In DNA form, the CDR3 reads TGCGCCAGCAGCTTGACAGGGGACCTCCACGAGACCCAGTACTTC. This codes for CASSLTGDLHETQYF.

This clonotype was counted many times. The chain joins TRBV20-1 to TRBJ1-2; 9 positions match TRBD1. The CDR3 extends over 14 amino acids. The germline V gene has CDR1 DFQATT and CDR2 SNEGSKA (reference sequence). The junction had 8 bases not matched to a gene; V was cut back by 7 bases and J by 2 bases. CDR3 region: CSVLPGQGNYGYTF. The CDR3 DNA reads TGCAGTGTCCTCCCGGGACAGGGAAACTATGGCTACACCTTC.

Turning to this clonotype: The junction differs from germline at one of its ends, possibly a read error. The genes are TRBV7-2 and TRBJ2-3; D ambiguous. Germline CDR1 SGHTA, CDR2 FQGNSA. This CDR3 region has 15 residues. CDR3 DNA: TGTGCCAGCAGCTTAGAAGAAGGTAGCCTATATACGCGGCATTTT. Translation gives CASSLEEGSLYTRHF.